Below are 10 T cell receptor beta chains sequenced from a single sample in a study of long-term antiretroviral therapy in people with HIV. This was the immunoSEQ v3.0 assay at survey level. Using immunoSEQ multiplex PCR, the repertoire was profiled, and TCRdb retains in-frame clones only, with some absent. The data show about 28,000 clones, over 75% seen once. Specimen: unsorted PBMCs, collected 1.5 years before starting antiretroviral therapy. Receptors were obtained from a man between 18 and 29 years old with HIV.

The chain links TRBV7-2 to TRBJ2-3; D is perhaps TRBD2 (7 bases). Germline loops: CDR1 SGHTA, CDR2 FQGNSA. Trimming removed 4 bases from V and 1 base from J, with 18 bases in between. CDR3 length: 17 residues. The CDR3 nucleotides read TGTGCCAGCAGCTCCCACCGCGGGGGCCATCGCACAGATACGCAGTATTTT. As protein: CASSSHRGGHRTDTQYF.

The chain links TRBV7-9 to TRBJ2-1; D unclear. V was cut by 4 bases and J by 9 bases, with 4 bases left in between. Germline V lookup: CDR1 SEHNR, CDR2 FQNEAQ (reference sequence). This CDR3 comprises 10 residues. The CDR3 nucleotides are TGTGCCAGCAGCTCACGTGAGCAGTTCTTC. As protein: CASSSREQFF. The variable domain in full, completed from reference TRBV7-9 and TRBJ2-1, reads DTGVSQNPRHKITKRGQNVTFRCDPISEHNRLYWYRQTLGQGPEFLTYFQNEAQLEKSRLLSDRFSAERPKGSFSTLEIQRTEQGDSAMYLCASSSREQFFGPGTRLTVL.

The rearrangement joins TRBV13 to TRBJ2-5; TRBD2 matches 10 bases. This CDR3 spans 16 amino acids. V shed 3 bases, J shed 5 bases, and the junction held 9 bases outside the gene matches. CDR1 and CDR2 (germline): PRHDT, FYEKMQ (reference sequence). The CDR3 loop reads CASSLRAGGPGETQYF. CDR3 DNA: TGTGCCAGCAGCTTGCGAGCGGGGGGGCCGGGGGAGACCCAGTACTTC.

There are a few counts of this clone. The chain joins TRBV19 to TRBJ1-4; perhaps TRBD1 as D (6 bases). The germline V gene has CDR1 LNHDA and CDR2 SQIVND (reference sequence). Trimming stripped 3 bases from V and 6 bases from J, with 11 bases between. The CDR3 is 14 residues long. CDR3 nucleotide sequence: TGTGCCAGTAGTATCTATAGACAGGATGAAAAACTGTTTTTT. Protein sequence: CASSIYRQDEKLFF.

V is TRBV4-3 and J is TRBJ2-7; possible D gene TRBD2, 7 bases. The CDR3 consists of 16 residues. Germline V CDR1 and CDR2: LGHNA, YSLEER. Trimming left V 0 bases short and J 0 bases short, with 12 bases between. CDR3 DNA: TGCGCCAGCAGCCAAGATCCGGGGGGACACTCCTACGAGCAGTACTTC. Its translation: CASSQDPGGHSYEQYF.

The chain employs TRBV7-9 and TRBJ1-5; TRBD1 aligns across 8 bases. V gave up 0 bases and J gave up 6 bases; unmatched junction bases: 4. The CDR3 is 15 amino acids. Germline V gives CDR1 SEHNR, CDR2 FQNEAQ (reference sequence). In DNA form, the CDR3 reads TGTGCCAGCAGCTTAGCGGACAGGGACGGTCAGCCCCAGCATTTT. Residues: CASSLADRDGQPQHF.

This chain uses TRBV5-1 with TRBJ2-3; tentative D call: TRBD2 (6 bases). Trimming removed 2 bases at V and 2 bases at J, with 12 bases between. From germline, CDR1 is SGHRS and CDR2 YFSETQ. The CDR3 consists of 15 residues. The CDR3: CASSLSSGPTDTQYF. The CDR3 coding sequence is TGCGCCAGCAGCTTAAGTAGCGGCCCCACAGATACGCAGTATTTT.

Relative to its sample, this clone is medium-sized. V and J are TRBV2 and TRBJ2-7; no definite D call. The CDR3 totals 11 residues. Trimming pared 4 bases from V and 2 bases from J, leaving 3 bases between. Germline V CDR1 and CDR2: SNHLY, FYNNEI. CDR3 coding DNA: TGTGCCAGCAGTGCAGCCTACGAGCAGTACTTC. Protein sequence: CASSAAYEQYF.

The chain carries TRBV6-1 and TRBJ2-7, with TRBD2 matching over 7 bases. With 1 base clipped from V and 0 bases from J, the junction kept 3 bases outside the gene matches. CDR1 MNHNS and CDR2 SASEGT come from the germline V gene. This CDR3 is built from 15 residues. In DNA, the CDR3 is TGTGCCAGCAGTGAAGTGGGCGGGAGCTCCTACGAGCAGTACTTC. Protein sequence: CASSEVGGSSYEQYF.

The rearrangement joins TRBV7-2 to TRBJ2-1, with TRBD2 matching 9 bases. There are 17 residues in the CDR3. Per the germline V gene, CDR1 is SGHTA and CDR2 is FQGNSA. V gave up 2 bases and J gave up 10 bases; unmatched junction bases: 15. In DNA, the CDR3 is TGTGCCAGCAGCTTAAATCAGCTAGCGGGGATTAGGGTCGAGCAGTTCTTC. Amino acid sequence: CASSLNQLAGIRVEQFF. The whole variable domain, remainder taken from reference TRBV7-2 and TRBJ2-1, is GAGVSQSPSNKVTEKGKDVELRCDPISGHTALYWYRQSLGQGLEFLIYFQGNSAPDKSGLPSDRFSAERTGGSVSTLTIQRTQQEDSAVYLCASSLNQLAGIRVEQFFGPGTRLTVL.